A selection of T cell receptor beta chains follows, all from one sample in a study of T cells after yellow fever vaccination. Each CDR3 protein is one row after TCRdb ran MiXCR on the 5' RACE reads. The sample has about 360,000 distinct CDR3 sequences, 6.2% seen once; the top ten hold roughly 15%. The material was PBMCs, obtained 5 days after the yellow fever booster vaccination. These TCRs come from a young man who received the YFV17D yellow fever vaccine. Each CDR3 is given with its conserved first and last residue. The D gene is left open where the match is weak. Some rows mark clone size as missing; the rest say once, few, many or name a class of expanded clone.

d_gene	j_gene	abundance	v_gene	CDR3nt	CDR3aa
TRBD2	TRBJ2-1	many	TRBV7-9	TGTGCCAGCAGCTTGGGACTAGCGGGAGGAAGGGATGAGCAGTTCTTC	CASSLGLAGGRDEQFF
-	TRBJ2-1	few	TRBV19	TGTGCCAGTACCGCGGACGGATACAATGAGCAGTTCTTC	CASTADGYNEQFF
-	TRBJ1-2	few	TRBV4-3	TGCGCCAGCAGCCAAGATCCTCACAGCAACTATGGCTACACCTTC	CASSQDPHSNYGYTF
-	TRBJ2-6	-	TRBV20-1	TGCAGTGCTAGTCTTGGATCTGGGGCCAACGTCCTGACTTTC	CSASLGSGANVLTF
-	TRBJ2-3	few	TRBV29-1	TGCAGCGTTTGGCAGGGGACAGATACGCAGTATTTT	CSVWQGTDTQYF
-	TRBJ1-1	few	TRBV3-1	TGTGCCAGCAGCCAAGTGATGGGTCACACTGAAGCTTTCTTT	CASSQVMGHTEAFF
TRBD2	TRBJ2-5	many	TRBV4-2	TGTGCCAGCAGCCAAGGGGAAAGTCTAGCGGGAGGTGGAGAGACCCAGTACTTC	CASSQGESLAGGGETQYF
TRBD1	TRBJ2-7	few	TRBV5-6	TGTGCCAGCAGCTTGGGGACAGGGGTACACGAGCAGTACTTC	CASSLGTGVHEQYF
TRBD2	TRBJ2-1	-	TRBV24-1	TGTGCCACCATGCGGGGGAACGGTGAGCAGTTCTTC	CATMRGNGEQFF
TRBD2	TRBJ2-1	few	TRBV5-1	TGCGCCAGCAGCTTGGAAGGTTTAGCGGGTGGGAGAATATACAATGAGCAGTTCTTC	CASSLEGLAGGRIYNEQFF
-	TRBJ2-3	many	TRBV5-1	TGCGCCAGCAGCTTGGAACTAGCAGTAGATACGCAGTATTTT	CASSLELAVDTQYF
-	TRBJ2-1	many	TRBV7-2	TGTGCCAGCAGCTTACTAGCGAGCTCCTACAATGAGCAGTTCTTC	CASSLLASSYNEQFF
-	TRBJ2-5	many	TRBV5-1	TGCGCCAGCAGCTCGTCCCGGTACCAAGAGACCCAGTACTTC	CASSSSRYQETQYF
TRBD1	TRBJ2-7	few	TRBV27	TGTGCCAGCAGGGGACAGGGAAACGAGCAGTACTTC	CASRGQGNEQYF
-	TRBJ2-5	few	TRBV20-1	TGCGGGGCGGTTGGGGGCAAAGAGACCCAGTACTTC	CGAVGGKETQYF
-	TRBJ1-2	few	TRBV7-9	TGTGCCAGCAGCTATCTTAGGTCAGTCAGTGGCTACACCTTC	CASSYLRSVSGYTF
-	TRBJ2-3	many	TRBV6-2/TRBV6-3	TGTGCCAGCAGACTGGACCCGACCCCCACAGATACGCAGTATTTT	CASRLDPTPTDTQYF
-	TRBJ2-1	-	TRBV6-5	TGTGCCAGCAGTTACTCTTGGAGGAGCTCCTACAATGAGCAGTTCTTC	CASSYSWRSSYNEQFF
TRBD2	TRBJ2-1	-	TRBV5-1	TGCGCCAGCATCTTGCCCCTACTAGCGGGAGGGCCGGATGAGCAGTTCTTC	CASILPLLAGGPDEQFF
-	TRBJ2-1	-	TRBV4-1	TGCGCCAGCAGCCAAGGGCCGCGGGGAAAGAGCTCCTACAATGAGCAGTTCTTC	CASSQGPRGKSSYNEQFF
-	TRBJ2-5	many	TRBV14	TGTGCCAGCAGCCAAGATTTCACTAGCTTGGGGGGAGAGACCCAGTACTTC	CASSQDFTSLGGETQYF
TRBD1	TRBJ2-5	few	TRBV7-7	TGTGCCAGCAGCTTAGCCGGGACAGGGAGTGCGGAGACCCAGTACTTC	CASSLAGTGSAETQYF
-	TRBJ2-7	few	TRBV5-5	TGTGCCAGCAGCATCGGGACATACAACGAGCAGTACTTC	CASSIGTYNEQYF
TRBD1	TRBJ2-1	-	TRBV5-4	TGTGCCAGCAGTTCCCGGGACAGGGGATTTGGTGAGCAGTTCTTC	CASSSRDRGFGEQFF
-	TRBJ2-1	few	TRBV7-8	TGTGCCAGCAGCATCGGGACTCCCGTGGGTGAGCAGTTCTTC	CASSIGTPVGEQFF
-	TRBJ2-5	-	TRBV10-3	TGTGCCATCAGTGAAGAAAAAGTCAGGGCGGAGACCCAGTACTTC	CAISEEKVRAETQYF
-	TRBJ1-5	many	TRBV6-2/TRBV6-3	TGTGCCAGCAGTTACTCTTTGGGACACAATAGCAATCAGCCCCAGCATTTT	CASSYSLGHNSNQPQHF
-	TRBJ2-4	many	TRBV7-2	TGTGCCAGCAGCTTTGGGGGGCCGCTAGCCAAAAACATTCAGTACTTC	CASSFGGPLAKNIQYF
-	TRBJ2-7	many	TRBV6-5	TGTGCCAGCAGTTCCCCGGATTGGGACGAGCAGTACTTC	CASSSPDWDEQYF
TRBD2	TRBJ2-5	-	TRBV4-3	TGCGCCAGCAGCCAAGAAGGCGGGAGCAAGACCCAGTACTTC	CASSQEGGSKTQYF
-	TRBJ2-5	few	TRBV5-1	TGCGCCAGCAGCCGCCGGGAAAGAGAGACCCAGTACTTC	CASSRRERETQYF
-	TRBJ1-1	-	TRBV29-1	TGCAGCTCCCTCTCTGACACTCACACTGAAGCTTTCTTT	CSSLSDTHTEAFF
TRBD1	TRBJ2-5	few	TRBV5-1	TGCGCCAGCAGCTTGGGCCGGACAGGGACGACCCAGTACTTC	CASSLGRTGTTQYF
TRBD2	TRBJ2-5	-	TRBV5-4	TGTGCCAGCAGCTTGGGCGGGAGGGGCCCTGAGACCCAGTACTTC	CASSLGGRGPETQYF
TRBD1	TRBJ2-5	few	TRBV18	TGTGCCAGCTCACGACAGGGCCAGACCCAGTACTTC	CASSRQGQTQYF
-	TRBJ2-1	many	TRBV10-3	TGTGCCATCAGTGGGCCCTATGGTAGCGCTGGTAACGAGCAGTTCTTC	CAISGPYGSAGNEQFF
-	TRBJ2-1	-	TRBV11-2	TGTGCCAGCAGTCAACTCGGACGATCCTCCTACAATGAGCAGTTCTTC	CASSQLGRSSYNEQFF
TRBD2	TRBJ2-1	many	TRBV28	TGTGCCAGCATCGGACTAGCGGGGGCCTATGATGAGCAGTTCTTC	CASIGLAGAYDEQFF
-	TRBJ2-1	few	TRBV12-3/TRBV12-4	TGTGCCAGCAGTTTACGCCTAGCCCCAGGGAGTGAGCAGTTCTTC	CASSLRLAPGSEQFF
TRBD2	TRBJ2-1	few	TRBV20-1	TGCAGTGCTGTTAGCGGGAGTCGCAATGAGCAGTTCTTC	CSAVSGSRNEQFF
TRBD2	TRBJ2-7	-	TRBV20-1	TGCAGTGCCAATCTTGCCGAGACACCGTTTAAAGGAGCGGGAATATACGAGCAGTACTTC	CSANLAETPFKGAGIYEQYF
TRBD2	TRBJ2-3	-	TRBV7-6	TGTGCCAGCAGCTTAGTCCCTCGCGGGAGGAGGGTCCCAGATACGCAGTATTTT	CASSLVPRGRRVPDTQYF
TRBD2	TRBJ2-1	-	TRBV15	TGTGCCACCAGCAGGTATCTCGGGGGGTCCTACAATGAGCAGTTCTTC	CATSRYLGGSYNEQFF
-	TRBJ2-5	-	TRBV12-3/TRBV12-4	TGTGCCAGCAGTGTACCCTTGGGGACCCAGTACTTC	CASSVPLGTQYF
TRBD1	TRBJ1-5	many	TRBV9	TGTGCCAGCAGCGCGACAGGGGAGAGTCAGCCCCAGCATTTT	CASSATGESQPQHF
-	TRBJ2-7	few	TRBV12-5	TGTGCTAGTGGTTTGGGCGCCGGCTACGAGCAGTACTTC	CASGLGAGYEQYF
-	TRBJ2-1	-	TRBV6-2/TRBV6-3	TGTGCCAGCAGTTCGAGGCGGAATGAGCAGTTCTTC	CASSSRRNEQFF
-	TRBJ2-7	many	TRBV9	TGTGCCAGCAGCGTACTCGGAAGCTCCTACGAGCAGTACTTC	CASSVLGSSYEQYF
-	TRBJ2-1	few	TRBV7-2	TGTGCCAGCAGCTTACAGGGGAGTCGTTCCTACAATGAGCAGTTCTTC	CASSLQGSRSYNEQFF
TRBD1	TRBJ2-5	many	TRBV2	TGTGCCAGCAACGACAGGGTGGAGACCCAGTACTTC	CASNDRVETQYF
-	TRBJ2-5	many	TRBV5-1	TGCGCCAGCAGCCATTTATCACTTGGGGAGACCCAGTACTTC	CASSHLSLGETQYF
-	TRBJ2-1	few	TRBV1	TGCACCAGCAGCCGCTATAGCGGGAGCTCCTACAATGAGCAGTTCTTC	CTSSRYSGSSYNEQFF
-	TRBJ2-3	few	TRBV7-9	TGTGCCAGCAGCCAGACAGTAACTAGCACAGATACGCAGTATTTT	CASSQTVTSTDTQYF
-	TRBJ2-2	-	TRBV12-3/TRBV12-4	TGTGCCAGCAGTTTATTACGGGAGTTGGTCGGGGAGCTGTTTTTT	CASSLLRELVGELFF
TRBD2	TRBJ2-2	few	TRBV7-6	TGTGCCAGCAGCTTCGGACTAGGAACCACCGGGGAGCTGTTTTTT	CASSFGLGTTGELFF
-	TRBJ1-3	few	TRBV29-1	TGCAGCGTTGAAGGGAGGGTTGGAAACACCATATATTTT	CSVEGRVGNTIYF
TRBD2	TRBJ2-1	few	TRBV29-1	TGCAGCGGAGGGACTAGCGGCTACAATGAGCAGTTCTTC	CSGGTSGYNEQFF
TRBD2	TRBJ2-3	-	TRBV7-2	TGTGCCAGCAGCCCTGGGGCTAGCGGGAGGGCCGTGGATACGCAGTATTTT	CASSPGASGRAVDTQYF